The rows below give T cell receptor beta chains drawn from one sample of a study of beta chain features in type 1 diabetes. Produced via immunoSEQ multiplex PCR; TCRdb's table is partial and in-frame only. The table shows 600,000 to 650,000 clones, with less than 20% occurring only once. The sequencing sample was made of naive CD4+ T cells from blood. The receptor set was obtained from a man aged 18 to 30 in good health. Both conserved end residues are part of each CDR3. A D gene is named only where the DNA matches it firmly. A clone size is listed for some rows: how often the clone was seen (once, few, many), or a class if it is expanded.

V	size	J	D	CDR3	DNA
TRBV6-5	few	TRBJ1-5	.	CASSYSGDQPQHF	TGTGCCAGCAGTTACTCCGGGGATCAGCCCCAGCATTTT
TRBV30	.	TRBJ1-5	.	CAWRPRDGRDQPQHF	TGTGCCTGGAGGCCCCGGGACGGGAGGGATCAGCCCCAGCATTTT
TRBV7-9	.	TRBJ2-2	TRBD2	CASSPPGLAGRTGELFF	TGTGCCAGCAGCCCCCCGGGACTAGCGGGGAGGACCGGGGAGCTGTTTTTT
TRBV15	few	TRBJ2-3	.	CATSRAQLGQGGTDTQYF	TGTGCCACCAGCAGAGCCCAGTTGGGGCAGGGAGGTACAGATACGCAGTATTTT
TRBV28	.	TRBJ2-7	.	CASSWSYEQYF	TGTGCCAGCAGTTGGAGCTACGAGCAGTACTTC
TRBV6-1	.	TRBJ2-1	.	CASSEQLAGYKYNEQFF	TGTGCCAGCAGTGAACAGCTAGCTGGCTACAAATACAATGAGCAGTTCTTC
TRBV4-2	few	TRBJ2-2	.	CASSQGNGAGELFF	TGTGCCAGCAGCCAAGGGAATGGGGCCGGGGAGCTGTTTTTT
TRBV10-3	many	TRBJ2-7	.	CATGRAPEQYF	TGTGCCACCGGACGGGCGCCCGAGCAGTACTTC
TRBV6-6	few	TRBJ2-4	.	CASSYSDSAKNIQYF	TGTGCCAGCAGTTACTCGGACAGTGCCAAAAACATTCAGTACTTC
TRBV6-1	.	TRBJ2-1	.	CASSFSGSYNEQFF	TGTGCCAGCAGTTTTAGCGGTTCCTACAATGAGCAGTTCTTC
TRBV6-1	.	TRBJ2-7	TRBD1	CASSGGTGSTYEQYF	TGTGCCAGCAGTGGGGGGACAGGGTCTACCTACGAGCAGTACTTC
TRBV7-2	.	TRBJ2-1	TRBD1	CASSRRDRQNEQFF	TGTGCCAGCAGCCGCCGGGACAGGCAAAATGAGCAGTTCTTC
TRBV28	.	TRBJ2-3	.	CASSPGRGGGTQYF	TGTGCCAGCAGCCCTGGGCGAGGCGGCGGTACGCAGTATTTT
TRBV7-9	few	TRBJ1-2	.	CASSSLSAGGNYGYTF	TGTGCCAGCAGCTCTCTATCCGCAGGCGGGAACTATGGCTACACCTTC
TRBV25-1	.	TRBJ1-1	.	CASRGNTEAFF	TGTGCCAGCAGAGGGAACACTGAAGCTTTCTTT
TRBV10-3	few	TRBJ1-1	.	CAISDFGRGDKNTEAFF	TGTGCCATCAGTGATTTTGGTAGAGGAGACAAGAACACTGAAGCTTTCTTT
TRBV7-8	few	TRBJ2-5	TRBD1	CASSLDRGSGETQYF	TGTGCCAGCAGCTTAGACAGGGGAAGCGGCGAGACCCAGTACTTC
TRBV30	few	TRBJ2-7	TRBD1	CAWSPGGSLAYEQYF	TGTGCCTGGAGCCCAGGGGGCTCTCTAGCCTACGAGCAGTACTTC
TRBV7-3	few	TRBJ1-1	.	CASKSIVNTEAFF	TGTGCCAGCAAGTCTATAGTGAACACTGAAGCTTTCTTT
TRBV7-2	few	TRBJ1-1	.	CASSLSGNTEAFF	TGTGCCAGCAGCTTAAGTGGGAACACTGAAGCTTTCTTT
TRBV29-1	.	TRBJ1-1	.	CSVGGTPTVLNTEAFF	TGCAGCGTTGGAGGGACTCCGACAGTCCTTAACACTGAAGCTTTCTTT
TRBV7-2	.	TRBJ2-5	.	CASSFRGTQETQYF	TGTGCCAGCAGCTTCCGGGGGACCCAAGAGACCCAGTACTTC
TRBV9	few	TRBJ2-2	.	CASSVVPGDTGELFF	TGTGCCAGCAGCGTAGTGCCAGGGGACACCGGGGAGCTGTTTTTT
TRBV7-3	.	TRBJ2-1	TRBD2	CASSPRLAGSYNEQFF	TGTGCCAGCAGCCCTCGACTAGCGGGTTCTTACAATGAGCAGTTCTTC
TRBV7-9	.	TRBJ2-4	.	CASSRSRKNIQYF	TGTGCCAGCAGCCGTAGCCGGAAAAACATTCAGTACTTC
TRBV2	few	TRBJ1-4	TRBD1	CASSNRGILNEKLFF	TGTGCCAGCAGTAACAGGGGAATCCTTAATGAAAAACTGTTTTTT
TRBV7-2	.	TRBJ2-7	TRBD1	CASSLGRGLAYEQYF	TGTGCCAGCAGCTTAGGTAGGGGGCTAGCCTACGAGCAGTACTTC
TRBV7-2	few	TRBJ1-5	.	CASSLKGQSNQPQHF	TGTGCCAGCAGCTTAAAAGGTCAGAGCAATCAGCCCCAGCATTTT
TRBV10-3	few	TRBJ1-5	TRBD1	CAIRDRERNQPQHF	TGTGCCATCAGGGACAGGGAAAGGAATCAGCCCCAGCATTTT
TRBV5-1	.	TRBJ2-2	.	CASRHAIGTGELFF	TGCGCCAGCAGGCACGCGATCGGCACCGGGGAGCTGTTTTTT
TRBV18	few	TRBJ2-2	.	CASSRETGELFF	TGTGCCAGCTCACGGGAGACCGGGGAGCTGTTTTTT
TRBV14	.	TRBJ1-2	.	CASSRAPYGYTF	TGTGCCAGCAGCCGGGCCCCTTATGGCTACACCTTC
TRBV7-2	few	TRBJ2-1	TRBD2	CASSLVARGSVKGEQFF	TGTGCCAGCAGCTTAGTGGCGCGGGGGTCGGTGAAGGGTGAGCAGTTCTTC
TRBV6-5	few	TRBJ1-2	TRBD1	CASSYSQGQGRNGYTF	TGTGCCAGCAGTTACTCCCAGGGACAGGGACGGAATGGCTACACCTTC
TRBV18	.	TRBJ1-2	TRBD1	CASSPGTGYGYTF	TGTGCCAGCTCACCAGGGACAGGGTATGGCTACACCTTC
TRBV4-2	few	TRBJ2-1	.	CASSQGDFAGNEQFF	TGTGCCAGCAGCCAAGGGGACTTCGCGGGCAATGAGCAGTTCTTC
TRBV7-2	.	TRBJ2-7	TRBD2	CASSSLAGYNEQYF	TGTGCCAGCAGCTCCCTAGCGGGGTACAACGAGCAGTACTTC
TRBV11-2	few	TRBJ2-1	.	CASSSLGTSTYNEQFF	TGTGCCAGCAGCTCCCTAGGGACATCGACATACAATGAGCAGTTCTTC
TRBV5-1	few	TRBJ2-3	.	CASGATGTDTQYF	TGCGCCAGCGGAGCAACTGGCACAGATACGCAGTATTTT
TRBV6-1	few	TRBJ2-7	.	CASSEHPSAGYF	TGTGCCAGCAGTGAACACCCGTCTGCAGGGTACTTC
TRBV7-2	.	TRBJ2-2	TRBD1	CASRPPGQGLSGELFF	TGTGCCAGCAGGCCTCCGGGACAGGGTTTATCCGGGGAGCTGTTTTTT
TRBV10-3	few	TRBJ2-7	TRBD2	CAIRRTSGGDYEQYF	TGTGCCATCCGTCGGACTAGCGGGGGTGACTACGAGCAGTACTTC
TRBV5-4	few	TRBJ2-1	.	CASSVDLPAAIEQFF	TGTGCCAGCAGCGTAGACCTACCCGCTGCCATTGAGCAGTTCTTC
TRBV7-9	few	TRBJ1-2	.	CASSLDQQSYGYTF	TGTGCCAGCAGCTTAGACCAGCAGTCCTATGGCTACACCTTC
TRBV10-3	few	TRBJ1-1	.	CAISINDRPNTEAFF	TGTGCCATCAGTATAAACGACAGGCCGAACACTGAAGCTTTCTTT
TRBV5-1	.	TRBJ1-2	.	CASTALEGNYGYTF	TGCGCCAGCACGGCTCTTGAGGGGAACTATGGCTACACCTTC
TRBV18	few	TRBJ1-2	.	CASSPPRGVNYGYTF	TGTGCCAGCTCACCACCGAGGGGGGTTAACTATGGCTACACCTTC
TRBV7-9	few	TRBJ2-5	.	CASSLDLRGETQYF	TGTGCCAGCAGCTTGGATCTTCGAGGGGAGACCCAGTACTTC
TRBV6-6	few	TRBJ2-7	TRBD1	CASSYPGQGSYEQYF	TGTGCCAGCAGTTATCCGGGACAGGGATCCTACGAGCAGTACTTC
TRBV7-9	few	TRBJ2-5	.	CASSLAHGAVETQYF	TGTGCCAGCAGCTTAGCGCATGGGGCCGTGGAGACCCAGTACTTC
TRBV4-1	few	TRBJ2-1	TRBD1	CAIGGQGASNEQFF	TGCGCCATTGGTGGACAGGGGGCGAGCAATGAGCAGTTCTTC
TRBV19	few	TRBJ2-7	TRBD2	CASSIGLAQYEQYF	TGTGCCAGTAGTATTGGACTAGCACAGTACGAGCAGTACTTC
TRBV6-5	once	TRBJ2-3	TRBD1	CASSSRDRVPGTQYF	TGTGCCAGCAGTTCACGGGACAGGGTTCCGGGTACGCAGTATTTT
TRBV5-4	few	TRBJ2-2	TRBD2	CASSLVSGGTHTGELFF	TGTGCCAGCAGCTTGGTTAGCGGGGGGACCCATACCGGGGAGCTGTTTTTT
TRBV5-8	few	TRBJ2-4	.	CASSLGLVVNIQYF	TGTGCCAGCAGCTTGGGGCTAGTAGTGAACATTCAGTACTTC
TRBV18	.	TRBJ1-5	.	CASSLGQSNQPQHF	TGTGCCAGCTCACTCGGACAGAGCAATCAGCCCCAGCATTTT
TRBV9	.	TRBJ2-2	TRBD1	CASSVPGQGNTGELFF	TGTGCCAGCAGCGTCCCGGGACAGGGGAACACCGGGGAGCTGTTTTTT